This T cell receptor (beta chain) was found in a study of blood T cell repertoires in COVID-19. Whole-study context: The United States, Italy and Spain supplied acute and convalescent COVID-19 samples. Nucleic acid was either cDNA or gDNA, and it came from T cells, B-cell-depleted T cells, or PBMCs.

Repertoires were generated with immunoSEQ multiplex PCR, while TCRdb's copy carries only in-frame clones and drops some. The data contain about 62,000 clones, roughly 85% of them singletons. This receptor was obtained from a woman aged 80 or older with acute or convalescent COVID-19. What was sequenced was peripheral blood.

The chain's CDR3 is CASSSRQGFSPLHF. CDR3 sequence (DNA): TGTGCCAGCAGTAGCCGACAAGGCTTCTCACCCCTCCACTTT. The chain combines TRBV27 with TRBJ1-6; D is uncertain. Looked up from germline, CDR1 is MNHEY and CDR2 is SMNVEV (reference sequence). Trimming stripped 5 bases from V and 10 bases from J, with 15 bases between. The CDR3 totals 14 residues.